This T cell receptor (beta chain) was identified in a study of T cell responses to AZD1222 COVID-19 vaccine. TCRdb's copy holds only in-frame clones and misses some; the assay was immunoSEQ multiplex PCR. The sample has about 140,000 clones; 90% to 95% are singletons. The germline V and J ends were trimmed by 0 bases and 1 base, with 12 bases remaining between them. The CDR3 contains 16 residues. CDR1 MNHEY and CDR2 SVGAGI come from the germline V gene. The chain employs TRBV6-5 and TRBJ1-1, with no clear D. The source was peripheral blood, collected 28 days after the second AZD1222 dose. The sequence was obtained from an adult who received the AZD1222 COVID-19 vaccine. As DNA, the CDR3 is TGTGCCAGCAGTTACTCGAGGACGGTTGGGAACACTGAAGCTTTCTTT. Amino acid sequence: CASSYSRTVGNTEAFF.